This record covers a single TCR beta chain. What it recognizes is unknown. Trimming cost V 4 bases and J 2 bases; bases outside gene matches: 6. The CDR3 is 14 amino acids. Looked up from germline, CDR1 is SGDLS and CDR2 is YYNGEE. The PCR ran on 60 Vbeta and 13 Jbeta primers. This table comes from immunoSEQ multiplex PCR, and its TCRdb copy is limited to in-frame clones, with some not included. This sample has about 160,000 clones, with 80% to 90% found just once. The source of the sample is a study of cytomegalovirus exposure and HLA in healthy donors. Study context: In a previous analysis, more than 90 million unique TCR beta sequences were found from 150 million to 200 million T cells. A data release that came early held 80 million to 95 million unique TCRs from HLA-typed donors.

Overall study findings and caveats: The study labeled about 160 TCR beta chains cytomegalovirus-associated. The availability of immune exposure information extended only to CMV serostatus.

V gene TRBV9 combines with J gene TRBJ2-7, with 7 bases that match TRBD2. This clonotype originated in a male donor in good health and CMV-seronegative. Sequenced sample: PBMCs. This CDR3 reads CASSSRDYPYEQYF. CDR3 coding DNA: TGTGCCAGCAGCTCCCGGGACTACCCCTACGAGCAGTACTTC.